Sequencing of this T cell receptor (beta chain) was carried out in a study of T cell changes during pregnancy in multiple sclerosis (dated by TCRdb to about 2019). Regarding the research as a whole: Changes in the T cell repertoire over the course of pregnancy were examined in this study in women with multiple sclerosis.

Libraries were built with the immunoSEQ multiplex PCR assay. As stored in TCRdb, this immuneACCESS dataset retains in-frame rearrangements with V and J assigned. A fraction of the clones does not appear; measured against another copy, unresolved V genes explain less than half of the discrepancy, and the remainder lacks a known reason. The table for this sample lists 65,000 to 75,000 clones; 91% of them were counted only once. The top ten clones comprise approximately 1.5% of the sample. Via the germline V gene (reference sequence), CDR1 is GTSNPN and CDR2 SVGIG. Including cysteine and phenylalanine, the CDR3 has 17 amino acids. Of the read, only the CDR3 DNA is kept; its 51 bases are in frame from base 1. Between the V and J ends, shortened by 0 bases and 5 bases respectively, the junction contains 22 bases. Turning to this clone: Its specific antigen is unknown. Base qualities are not provided; no much larger clone lies one nucleotide away.

The chain is made from TRBV30 and TRBJ1-1; the D gene is possibly TRBD1, with 5 bases matching. The receptor comes from a female donor with multiple sclerosis, enrolled in a pregnancy study. The sequences come from peripheral blood, collected in the second trimester of pregnancy. The CDR3 region has the sequence CAWSVRDIGQGRTEAFF. The bases read TGTGCCTGGAGTGTACGAGATATAGGGCAGGGTAGAACTGAAGCTTTCTTT. Full variable domain (CDR3 extended with the reference TRBV30 and TRBJ1-1 proteins): SQTIHQWPATLVQPVGSPLSLECTVEGTSNPNLYWYRQAAGRGLQLLFYSVGIGQISSEVPQNLSASRPQDRQFILSSKKLLLSDSGFYLCAWSVRDIGQGRTEAFFGQGTRLTVV.